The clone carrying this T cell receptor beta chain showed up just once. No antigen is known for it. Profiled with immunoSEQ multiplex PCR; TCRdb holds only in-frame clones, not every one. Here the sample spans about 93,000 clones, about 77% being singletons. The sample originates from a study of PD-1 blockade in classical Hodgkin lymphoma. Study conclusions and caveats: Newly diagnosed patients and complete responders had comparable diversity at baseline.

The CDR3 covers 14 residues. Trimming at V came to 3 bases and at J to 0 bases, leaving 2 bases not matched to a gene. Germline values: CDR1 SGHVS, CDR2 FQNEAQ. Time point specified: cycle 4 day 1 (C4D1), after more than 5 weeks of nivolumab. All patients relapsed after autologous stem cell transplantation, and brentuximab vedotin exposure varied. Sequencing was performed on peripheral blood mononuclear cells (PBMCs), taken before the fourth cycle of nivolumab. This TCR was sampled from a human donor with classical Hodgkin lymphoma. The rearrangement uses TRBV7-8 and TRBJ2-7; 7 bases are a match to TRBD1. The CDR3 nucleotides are TGTGCCAGCAGCTTGACAGGGCGCTCCTACGAGCAGTACTTC. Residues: CASSLTGRSYEQYF.